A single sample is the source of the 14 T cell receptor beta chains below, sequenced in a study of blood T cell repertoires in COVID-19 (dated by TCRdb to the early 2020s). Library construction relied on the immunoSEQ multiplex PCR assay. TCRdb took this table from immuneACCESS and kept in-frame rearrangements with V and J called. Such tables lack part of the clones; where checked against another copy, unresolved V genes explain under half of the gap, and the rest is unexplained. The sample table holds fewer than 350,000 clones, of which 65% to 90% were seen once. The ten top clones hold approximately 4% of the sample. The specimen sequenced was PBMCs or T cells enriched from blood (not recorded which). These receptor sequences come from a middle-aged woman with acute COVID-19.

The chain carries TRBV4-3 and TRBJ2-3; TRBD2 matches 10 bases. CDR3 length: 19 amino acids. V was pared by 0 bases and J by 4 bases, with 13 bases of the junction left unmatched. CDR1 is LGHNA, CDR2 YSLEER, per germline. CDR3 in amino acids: CASSQDGLADFVSADTQYF. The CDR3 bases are TGCGCCAGCAGCCAAGACGGACTAGCGGATTTTGTCTCGGCAGATACGCAGTATTTT.

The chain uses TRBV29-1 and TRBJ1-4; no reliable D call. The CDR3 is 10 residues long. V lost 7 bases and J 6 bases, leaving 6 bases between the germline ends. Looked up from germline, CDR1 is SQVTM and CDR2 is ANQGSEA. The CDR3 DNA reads TGCAGCGCATCGGATGAAAAACTGTTTTTT. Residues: CSASDEKLFF.

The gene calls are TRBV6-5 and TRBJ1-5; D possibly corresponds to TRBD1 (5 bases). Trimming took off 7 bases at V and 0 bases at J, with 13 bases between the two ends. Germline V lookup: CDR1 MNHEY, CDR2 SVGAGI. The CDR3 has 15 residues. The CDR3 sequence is CASIRDSNSNQPQHF. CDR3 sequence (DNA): TGTGCCAGCATCCGAGACAGTAATAGCAATCAGCCCCAGCATTTT.

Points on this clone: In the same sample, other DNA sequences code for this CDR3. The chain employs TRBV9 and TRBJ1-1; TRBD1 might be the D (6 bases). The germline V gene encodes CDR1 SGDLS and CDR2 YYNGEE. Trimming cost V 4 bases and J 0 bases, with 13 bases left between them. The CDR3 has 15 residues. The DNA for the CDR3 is TGTGCCAGCAGCCCCCCCGGGACACTGAACACTGAAGCTTTCTTT. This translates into CASSPPGTLNTEAFF.

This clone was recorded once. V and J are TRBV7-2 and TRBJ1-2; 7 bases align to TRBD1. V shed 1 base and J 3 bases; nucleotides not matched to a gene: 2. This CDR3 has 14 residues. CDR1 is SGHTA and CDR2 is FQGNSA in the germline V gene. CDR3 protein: CASSLDTGDYGYTF. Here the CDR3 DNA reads TGTGCCAGCAGCTTAGACACAGGGGACTATGGCTACACCTTC.

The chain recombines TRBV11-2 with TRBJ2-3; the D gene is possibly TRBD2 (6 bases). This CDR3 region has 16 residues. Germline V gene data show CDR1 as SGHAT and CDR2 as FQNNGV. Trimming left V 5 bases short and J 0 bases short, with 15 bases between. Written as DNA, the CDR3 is TGTGCCAGCAGCCCACAGAGTAGCGGTAGCACAGATACGCAGTATTTT. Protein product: CASSPQSSGSTDTQYF.

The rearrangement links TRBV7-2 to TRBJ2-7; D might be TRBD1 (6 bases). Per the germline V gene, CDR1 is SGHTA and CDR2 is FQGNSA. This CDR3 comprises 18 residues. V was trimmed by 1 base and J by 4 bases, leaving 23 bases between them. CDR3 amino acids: CASSLVSVMSRGAYEQYF. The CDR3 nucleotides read TGTGCCAGCAGCTTAGTTTCCGTTATGAGCAGGGGAGCATACGAGCAGTACTTC.

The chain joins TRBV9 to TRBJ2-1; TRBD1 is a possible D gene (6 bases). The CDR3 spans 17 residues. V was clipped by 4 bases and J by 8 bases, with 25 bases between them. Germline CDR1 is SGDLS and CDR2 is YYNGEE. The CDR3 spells CASSFQPTGRKGDEQFF. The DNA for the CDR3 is TGTGCCAGCAGCTTCCAGCCGACAGGTCGTAAAGGCGATGAGCAGTTCTTC.

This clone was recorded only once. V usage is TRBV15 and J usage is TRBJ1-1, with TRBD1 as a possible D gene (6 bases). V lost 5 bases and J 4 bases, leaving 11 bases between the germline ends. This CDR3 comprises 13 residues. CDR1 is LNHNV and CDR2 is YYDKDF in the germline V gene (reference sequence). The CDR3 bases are TGTGCCACCAGCCCCCGGACAGTCACTGAAGCTTTCTTT. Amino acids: CATSPRTVTEAFF.

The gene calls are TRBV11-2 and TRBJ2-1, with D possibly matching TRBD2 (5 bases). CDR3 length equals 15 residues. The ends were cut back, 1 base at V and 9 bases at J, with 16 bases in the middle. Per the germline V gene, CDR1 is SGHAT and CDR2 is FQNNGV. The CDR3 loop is CASSLGGVRGSEQFF. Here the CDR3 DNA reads TGTGCCAGCAGCTTAGGAGGTGTTCGGGGAAGTGAGCAGTTCTTC.

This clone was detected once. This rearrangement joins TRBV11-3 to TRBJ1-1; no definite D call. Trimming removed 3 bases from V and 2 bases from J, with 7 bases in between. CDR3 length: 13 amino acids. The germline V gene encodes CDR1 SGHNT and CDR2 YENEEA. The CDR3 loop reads CASSFRPNTEAFF. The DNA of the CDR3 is TGTGCCAGCAGCTTCAGGCCTAACACTGAAGCTTTCTTT. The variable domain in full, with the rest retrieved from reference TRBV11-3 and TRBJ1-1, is EAGVVQSPRYKIIEKKQPVAFWCNPISGHNTLYWYLQNLGQGPELLIRYENEEAVDDSQLPKDRFSAERLKGVDSTLKIQPAELGDSAVYLCASSFRPNTEAFFGQGTRLTVV.

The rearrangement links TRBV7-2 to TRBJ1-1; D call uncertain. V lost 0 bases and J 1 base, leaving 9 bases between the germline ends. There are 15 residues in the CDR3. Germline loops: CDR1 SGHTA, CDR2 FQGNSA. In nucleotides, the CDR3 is TGTGCCAGCAGCTTAGCGCGGGCAGGGAACACTGAAGCTTTCTTT. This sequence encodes CASSLARAGNTEAFF.

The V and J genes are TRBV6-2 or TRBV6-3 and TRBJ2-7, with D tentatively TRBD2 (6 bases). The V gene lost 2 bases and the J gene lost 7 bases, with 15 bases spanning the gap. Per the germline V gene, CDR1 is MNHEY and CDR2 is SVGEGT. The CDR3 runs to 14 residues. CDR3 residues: CASSYTPGVYEQYF. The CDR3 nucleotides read TGTGCCAGCAGTTACACCCCGGGGGTTTATGAGCAGTACTTC.

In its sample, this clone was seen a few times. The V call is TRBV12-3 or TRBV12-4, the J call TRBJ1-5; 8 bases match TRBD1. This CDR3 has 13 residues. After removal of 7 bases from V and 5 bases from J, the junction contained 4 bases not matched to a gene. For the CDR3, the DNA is TGTGCCAGCACCGCAGGGGGCCATCAGCCCCAGCATTTT. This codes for CASTAGGHQPQHF.